This T cell receptor beta chain originates from a study of blood T cells in healthy people across ages (dated by TCRdb to about 2015). Background on the whole study: In model experiments, roughly one uniquely barcoded TCR beta cDNA molecule per two T cells was captured by template switching. To track age-related changes in TCR beta repertoire diversity, the study relied on deep sequencing normalized with unique cDNA molecular identifiers. Four age groups were formed from the donors: young (average approximately 15 years), middle-aged (more than 35), aged (approximately 60) and long-lived (roughly 81). To avoid experimental bias, donors of different ages were distributed randomly across sequencing lanes. Using the same blood draw, the study looked at two additional independent replicas of 1 million unique cDNA reads for two donors, one aged 18 to 30 and the other aged 80 or older.

The receptor library was made with 5' RACE. The sample was run on an Illumina HiSeq 2500. A second roughly 6 to 12 cycle PCR used a sample-barcoded 5' primer and a J-beta primer mix. Each TCR beta cDNA molecule received a unique molecular identifier from a template-switch 5' adaptor carrying 12 random nucleotides. Each sample yielded at least 3 million CDR3-containing paired-end reads. First-strand cDNA synthesis was performed from all RNA using the Mint cDNA synthesis kit, with priming by a TRBC-specific oligonucleotide. Following uracil-DNA glycosylase treatment, a first 18-cycle PCR with universal primers M1SS and BC2_uni_R was performed on all cDNA. The paper's data handling went like this. For normalization, 1 million high-quality reads, each with a distinct molecular identifier, were randomly selected from each sample. Instead of being binned into consensus sequences, reads that shared molecular identifiers were thrown out. MiTCR, set to a Q25 quality threshold and the strictest error-elimination algorithm, was used for CDR3 identification, clonotype clustering and error correction. Lower-bound total TCR beta diversity was estimated with a nonparametric unseen species model using Euler transformation. TCRdb reran the public reads through fastp at Q25 and MiXCR, keeping productive beta chains. Identical CDR3 proteins give one entry, which carries the most common genes and DNA. The V and J calls reflect TCRdb's pipeline rather than the authors' work. This sample is represented by roughly 500,000 distinct CDR3 sequences; roughly a quarter of them were singletons. The ten largest clones capture less than 20% of the sample.

Study-wide conclusions, independent of this receptor: As age increased, observed TCR beta diversity per million T cells dropped in a roughly linear way, and a significant reduction was already evident by age around 41. Estimates of total diversity based on one million sequenced T cells were regarded as lower bounds and as underestimates. Because the CMV infection status of the donors was unknown, age-related changes in expanded clonotypes may potentially have been confounded. Conclusive comparison of naive and antigen-experienced compartments was prevented by the profiling of bulk unsorted PBMCs. The percentage of naive T cells measured by flow cytometry correlated strongly with observed TCR beta diversity. Compared with the aged group, more naive CD4+ T cells, fewer expanded clones and increased TCR diversity were shown by the long-lived group, suggesting age selection.

A note on this clonotype: Its binding antigen is unknown. Base qualities are not at hand, and no much larger clone is one base apart.

Relative to germline, V is 0 bases shorter and J is 4 bases shorter, with 15 bases between their ends. CDR3 length: 16 amino acids, cysteine to phenylalanine. Left in the record is the CDR3 DNA by itself, 48 bases read in frame from the first base. Taken from the germline V gene, the CDR1 and CDR2 loops are LGHNA and YNFKEQ. The donors were roughly 39 Caucasian individuals from Russia, aged roughly 6 to 90 years, who were systemically healthy. Approximately 9 milliliters of peripheral blood were collected from each donor into EDTA-treated Vacutainer tubes. PBMCs were isolated by Ficoll-Paque density-gradient centrifugation, with at least 6 million obtained per sample. Trizol reagent was used to extract total RNA from the PBMCs, yielding at least 5 micrograms per sample. Naive CD45RAhigh/CD27high T cell percentages were measured by flow cytometry on a PBMC aliquot from every donor.

Input material: blood. This receptor was taken from a woman aged 70 to 79 in good health. The chain was built from TRBV4-2 and TRBJ2-5; the D gene is perhaps TRBD2, on 5 matching bases. Read as DNA, the sequence is TGTGCCAGCAGCCAAGATCGGTCTAGCTTAGGAGAGACCCAGTACTTC. It translates as CASSQDRSSLGETQYF.